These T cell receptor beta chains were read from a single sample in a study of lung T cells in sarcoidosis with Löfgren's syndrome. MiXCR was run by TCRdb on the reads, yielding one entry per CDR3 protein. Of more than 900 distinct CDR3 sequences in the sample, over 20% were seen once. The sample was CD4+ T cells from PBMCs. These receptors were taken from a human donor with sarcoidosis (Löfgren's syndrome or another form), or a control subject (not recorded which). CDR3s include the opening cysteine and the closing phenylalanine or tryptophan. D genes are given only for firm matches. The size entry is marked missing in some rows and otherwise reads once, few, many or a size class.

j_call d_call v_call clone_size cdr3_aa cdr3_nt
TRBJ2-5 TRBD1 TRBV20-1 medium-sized CSAYGLTGEKETQYF TGCAGTGCCTATGGATTAACAGGGGAGAAAGAGACCCAGTACTTC
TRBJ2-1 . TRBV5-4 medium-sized CASSLGDSSYNEQFF TGTGCCAGCAGCTTGGGCGACAGCTCCTACAATGAGCAGTTCTTC
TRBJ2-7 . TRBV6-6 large CASSYSIRAEQYF TGTGCCAGCAGTTACTCGATAAGGGCCGAGCAGTACTTC
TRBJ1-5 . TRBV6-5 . CTSSYSGGRFSNQPQHF TGTACCAGCAGTTACTCGGGGGGCAGGTTTAGCAATCAGCCCCAGCATTTT
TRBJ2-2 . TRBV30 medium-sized CAWRYTGELFF TGTGCCTGGAGATACACCGGGGAGCTGTTTTTT
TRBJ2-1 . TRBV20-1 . CSASFRYSCNVQFF TGCAGTGCTAGTTTCCGTTACTCCTGCAATGTGCAGTTCTTC
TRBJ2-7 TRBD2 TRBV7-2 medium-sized CASRPASGSYEQYF TGTGCCAGCAGACCCGCTAGCGGCTCCTACGAGCAGTACTTC
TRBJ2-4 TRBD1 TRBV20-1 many CSARYGQGNIQYF TGCAGTGCTAGATACGGACAGGGGAACATTCAGTACTTC
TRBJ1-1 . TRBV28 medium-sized CASSPRQSYLAEAFF TGTGCCAGCAGTCCTAGGCAATCTTACTTGGCTGAAGCTTTCTTT
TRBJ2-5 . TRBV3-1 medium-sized CASGEETQYF TGTGCCAGCGGGGAAGAGACCCAGTACTTC
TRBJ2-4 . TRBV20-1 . CSARFTTGVIQYF TGCAGTGCTAGATTCACCACCGGGGTCATTCAGTACTTC
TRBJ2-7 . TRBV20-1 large CSASRRGISYEQYF TGCAGTGCTAGTAGGAGGGGCATCTCCTACGAGCAGTACTTC
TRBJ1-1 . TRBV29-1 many CSVTDTVTEAFF TGCAGCGTTACGGACACAGTAACTGAAGCTTTCTTT
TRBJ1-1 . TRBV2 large CASSGVGHTEAFF TGTGCCAGCAGTGGGGTTGGTCACACTGAAGCTTTCTTT
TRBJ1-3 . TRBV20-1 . CSAVRSGNTMYF TGCAGTGCTGTGAGGTCTGGAAACACCATGTATTTT
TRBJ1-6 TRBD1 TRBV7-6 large CASSRGQVDNSPLHF TGTGCCAGCAGCCGCGGACAGGTCGATAATTCACCCCTCCACTTT
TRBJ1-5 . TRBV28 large CASSLISKPQHF TGTGCCAGCAGTTTAATTTCTAAGCCCCAGCATTTT
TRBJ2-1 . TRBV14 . CASSQGGHQFF TGTGCCAGCAGCCAGGGGGGACACCAGTTCTTC
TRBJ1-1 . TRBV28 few CVSSLPTWGTAEAFF TGTGTCAGCAGTTTACCTACATGGGGAACAGCTGAAGCTTTCTTT
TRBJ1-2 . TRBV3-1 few CASSQDVALGQGYTF TGTGCCAGCAGCCAAGATGTCGCACTGGGTCAGGGCTACACCTTC
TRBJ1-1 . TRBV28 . CASSPKQSYLAGAFF TGTGCCAGCAGTCCTAAGCAATCTTACTTGGCTGGAGCTTTCTTT
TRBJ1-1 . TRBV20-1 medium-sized CSARDSSTVNTEAFF TGCAGTGCTAGAGATTCGAGTACAGTGAACACTGAAGCTTTCTTT
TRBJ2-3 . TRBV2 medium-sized CASSEQGPSDTQYF TGTGCCAGCAGTGAGCAGGGCCCGTCCGATACGCAGTATTTT
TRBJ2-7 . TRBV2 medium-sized CASRQEVEQYF TGTGCCAGCAGACAGGAGGTCGAGCAGTACTTC
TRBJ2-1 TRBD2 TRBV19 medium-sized CASSEPSGSELDEQFF TGTGCCAGTAGTGAGCCTAGCGGCAGTGAGTTGGATGAGCAGTTCTTC
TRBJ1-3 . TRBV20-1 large CSAVKSGNTIYF TGCAGTGCTGTGAAGTCTGGAAACACCATATATTTT
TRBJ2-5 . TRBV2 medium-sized CASSAERGETQYF TGTGCCAGCAGTGCGGAGAGGGGAGAGACCCAGTACTTC
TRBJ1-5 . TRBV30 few CAWSGRGNQPQHF TGTGCCTGGAGTGGCAGGGGCAATCAGCCCCAGCATTTT
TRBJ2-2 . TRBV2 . CATSQDTGELFF TGTGCTACCAGTCAGGACACCGGGGAGCTGTTTTTT
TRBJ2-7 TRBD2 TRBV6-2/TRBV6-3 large CASSYSRRELSSYEQYF TGTGCCAGCAGTTACTCGCGGCGGGAGCTAAGCTCCTACGAGCAGTACTTC
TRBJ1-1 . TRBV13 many CASSGQLNTEAFF TGTGCCAGCAGTGGACAGTTGAACACTGAAGCTTTCTTT
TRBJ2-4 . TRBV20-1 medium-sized CSASPWAAKNIQYF TGCAGTGCTAGTCCCTGGGCAGCCAAAAACATTCAGTACTTC
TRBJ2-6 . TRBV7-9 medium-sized CASSLAGPSGANVLTF TGTGCCAGCAGCTTAGCGGGGCCTTCTGGGGCCAACGTCCTGACTTTC
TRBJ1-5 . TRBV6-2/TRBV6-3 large CASGPGVGRRDQPQHF TGTGCCAGCGGGCCGGGGGTCGGCCGTAGGGATCAGCCCCAGCATTTT
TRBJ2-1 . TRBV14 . CASSQGGRQSF TGTGCCAGCAGCCAGGGGGGGCGTCAGTCCTTC
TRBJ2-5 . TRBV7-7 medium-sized CASSLARNSQETQYF TGTGCTAGCAGCTTAGCCAGGAACAGCCAAGAGACCCAGTACTTC
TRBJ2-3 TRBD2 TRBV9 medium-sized CASSVVPGGGAPTDTQYF TGTGCCAGCAGCGTAGTTCCAGGCGGGGGAGCCCCCACAGATACGCAGTATTTT
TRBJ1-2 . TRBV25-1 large CASSLSLNYGYTF TGTGCCAGCAGTTTATCCCTCAACTATGGCTACACCTTC
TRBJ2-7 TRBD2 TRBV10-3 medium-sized CAIGGSTYEQYF TGTGCCATCGGCGGGAGTACCTACGAGCAGTACTTC
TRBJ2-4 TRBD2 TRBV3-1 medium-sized CASSLLAGVNIQYF TGTGCCAGCAGCTTACTAGCGGGAGTAAACATTCAGTACTTC
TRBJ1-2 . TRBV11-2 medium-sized CASSPWGGGYTF TGTGCCAGCAGCCCGTGGGGAGGCGGCTACACCTTC
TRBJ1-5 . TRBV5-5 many CASSLASNQPQHF TGTGCCAGCAGCTTGGCCAGCAATCAGCCCCAGCATTTT
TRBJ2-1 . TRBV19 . CASSMNVGYEQFF TGTGCCAGTAGTATGAATGTGGGCTATGAGCAGTTCTTC
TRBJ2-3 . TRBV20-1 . CSTRGTPGVADTQYF TGCAGTACTAGAGGTACTCCAGGTGTCGCAGATACGCAGTATTTC
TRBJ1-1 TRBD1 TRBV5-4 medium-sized CASSLGQGGTEAFF TGTGCCAGCAGCTTGGGACAGGGAGGCACTGAAGCTTTCTTT
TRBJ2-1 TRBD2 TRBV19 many CASRLMAGGPGEQFF TGTGCCAGTAGGCTAATGGCGGGAGGGCCAGGTGAGCAGTTCTTC